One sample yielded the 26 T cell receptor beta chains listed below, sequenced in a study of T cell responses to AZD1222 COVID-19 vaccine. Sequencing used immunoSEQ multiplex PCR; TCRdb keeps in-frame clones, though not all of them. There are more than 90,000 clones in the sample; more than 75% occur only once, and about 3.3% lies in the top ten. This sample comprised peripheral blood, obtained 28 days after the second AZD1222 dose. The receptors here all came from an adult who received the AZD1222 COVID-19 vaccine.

The CDR3 is CASSQDMDSTDTQYF. The CDR3 DNA is TGCGCCAGCAGCCAAGATATGGACAGCACAGATACGCAGTATTTT. The V call is TRBV4-3, the J call TRBJ2-3; D is ambiguous. Germline lookup yields CDR1 LGHNA and CDR2 YSLEER. The CDR3 length is 15 residues. V lost 0 bases to trimming and J lost 0 bases, with 7 bases between them.

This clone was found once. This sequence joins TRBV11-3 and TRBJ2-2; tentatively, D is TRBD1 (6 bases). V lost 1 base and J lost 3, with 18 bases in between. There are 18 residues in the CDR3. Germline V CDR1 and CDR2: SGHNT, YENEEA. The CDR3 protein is CASSLGPIGTPYTGELFF. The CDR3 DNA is TGTGCCAGCAGCTTAGGTCCGATAGGGACACCCTACACCGGGGAGCTGTTTTTT.

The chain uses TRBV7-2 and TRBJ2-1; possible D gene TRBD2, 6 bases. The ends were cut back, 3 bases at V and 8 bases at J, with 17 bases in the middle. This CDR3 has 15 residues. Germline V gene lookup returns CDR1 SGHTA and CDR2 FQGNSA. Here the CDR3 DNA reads TGTGCCAGCAGCTTGGGGCTAGGAGGGTGGTATGAGCAGTTCTTC. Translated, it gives CASSLGLGGWYEQFF.

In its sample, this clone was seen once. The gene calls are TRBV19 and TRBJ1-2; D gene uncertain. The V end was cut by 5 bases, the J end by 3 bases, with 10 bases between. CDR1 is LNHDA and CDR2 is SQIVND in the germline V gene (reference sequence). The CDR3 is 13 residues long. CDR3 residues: CASSETSDYGYTF. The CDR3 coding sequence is TGTGCCAGTAGTGAGACATCAGACTATGGCTACACCTTC.

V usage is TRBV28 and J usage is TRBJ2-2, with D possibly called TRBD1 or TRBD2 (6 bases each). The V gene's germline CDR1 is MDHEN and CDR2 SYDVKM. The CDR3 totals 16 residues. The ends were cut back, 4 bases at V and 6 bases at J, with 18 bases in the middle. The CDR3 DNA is TGTGCCAGCAGTTCGACTACCACAGGGAGGTCCGGGGAGCTGTTTTTT. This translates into CASSSTTTGRSGELFF.

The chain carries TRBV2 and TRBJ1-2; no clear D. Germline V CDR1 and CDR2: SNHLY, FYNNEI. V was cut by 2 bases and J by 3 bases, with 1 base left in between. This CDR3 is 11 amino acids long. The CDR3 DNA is TGTGCCAGCAGTGAACACTATGGCTACACCTTC. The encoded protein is CASSEHYGYTF. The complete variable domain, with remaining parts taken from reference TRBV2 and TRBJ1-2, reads EPEVTQTPSHQVTQMGQEVILRCVPISNHLYFYWYRQILGQKVEFLVSFYNNEISEKSEIFDDQFSVERPDGSNFTLKIRSTKLEDSAMYFCASSEHYGYTFGSGTRLTVV.

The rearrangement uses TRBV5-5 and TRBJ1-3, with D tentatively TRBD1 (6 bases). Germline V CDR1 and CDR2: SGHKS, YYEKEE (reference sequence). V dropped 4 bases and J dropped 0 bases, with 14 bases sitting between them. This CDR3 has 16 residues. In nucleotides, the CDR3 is TGTGCCAGCAGCCCCGGACAGCTTTACTCTGGAAACACCATATATTTT. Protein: CASSPGQLYSGNTIYF.

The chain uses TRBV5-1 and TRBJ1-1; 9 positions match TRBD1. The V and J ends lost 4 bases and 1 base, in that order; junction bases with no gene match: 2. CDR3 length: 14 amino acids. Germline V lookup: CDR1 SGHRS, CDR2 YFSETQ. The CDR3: CASSKGQGNTEAFF. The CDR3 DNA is TGCGCCAGCAGCAAGGGACAGGGGAACACTGAAGCTTTCTTT.

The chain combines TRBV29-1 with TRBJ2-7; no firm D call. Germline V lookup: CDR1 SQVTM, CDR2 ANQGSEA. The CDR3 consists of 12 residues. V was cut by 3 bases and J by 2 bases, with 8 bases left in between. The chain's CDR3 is CSVELQPYEQYF. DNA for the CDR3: TGCAGCGTTGAGCTGCAACCCTACGAGCAGTACTTC.

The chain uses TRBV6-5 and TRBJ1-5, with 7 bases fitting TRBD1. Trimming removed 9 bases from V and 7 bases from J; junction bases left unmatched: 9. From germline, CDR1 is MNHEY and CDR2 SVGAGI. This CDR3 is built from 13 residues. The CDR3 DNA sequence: TGTGCCAGTAAGTCCAGGGGGGACCAGCCCCAGCATTTT. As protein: CASKSRGDQPQHF.

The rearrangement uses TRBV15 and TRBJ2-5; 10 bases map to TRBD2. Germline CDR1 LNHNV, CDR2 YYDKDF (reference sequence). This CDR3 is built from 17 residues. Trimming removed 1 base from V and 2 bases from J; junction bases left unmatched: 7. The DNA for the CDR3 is TGTGCCACCAGCAGAGGTGAAGCGGGGGGGCCACAAGAGACCCAGTACTTC. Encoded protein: CATSRGEAGGPQETQYF. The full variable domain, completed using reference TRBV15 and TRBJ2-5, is DAMVIQNPRYQVTQFGKPVTLSCSQTLNHNVMYWYQQKSSQAPKLLFHYYDKDFNNEADTPDNFQSRRPNTSFCFLDIRSPGLGDTAMYLCATSRGEAGGPQETQYFGPGTRLLVL.

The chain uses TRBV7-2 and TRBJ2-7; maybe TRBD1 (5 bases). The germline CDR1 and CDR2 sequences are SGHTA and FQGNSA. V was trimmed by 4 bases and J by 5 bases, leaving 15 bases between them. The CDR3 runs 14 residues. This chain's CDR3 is CASSSPFDSNEQYF. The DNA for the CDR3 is TGTGCCAGCAGCTCACCTTTCGACAGCAACGAGCAGTACTTC.

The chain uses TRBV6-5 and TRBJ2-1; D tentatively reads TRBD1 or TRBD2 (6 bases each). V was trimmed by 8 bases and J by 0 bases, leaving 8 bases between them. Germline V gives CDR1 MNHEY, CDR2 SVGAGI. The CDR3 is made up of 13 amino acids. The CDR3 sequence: CASRGPSYNEQFF. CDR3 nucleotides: TGTGCCAGCCGGGGGCCCTCCTACAATGAGCAGTTCTTC.

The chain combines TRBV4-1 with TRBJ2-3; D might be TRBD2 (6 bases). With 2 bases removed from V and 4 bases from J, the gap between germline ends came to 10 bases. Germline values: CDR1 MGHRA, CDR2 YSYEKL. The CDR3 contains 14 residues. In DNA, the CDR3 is TGCGCCAGCAGCCAAACAGCGGGCGCAGATACGCAGTATTTT. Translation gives CASSQTAGADTQYF.

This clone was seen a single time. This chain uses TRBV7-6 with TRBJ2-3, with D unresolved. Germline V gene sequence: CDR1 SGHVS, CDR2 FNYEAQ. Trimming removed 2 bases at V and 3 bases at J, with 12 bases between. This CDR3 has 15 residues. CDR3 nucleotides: TGTGCCAGCAGCTTATCCGCTTCCATAACAGATACGCAGTATTTT. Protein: CASSLSASITDTQYF.

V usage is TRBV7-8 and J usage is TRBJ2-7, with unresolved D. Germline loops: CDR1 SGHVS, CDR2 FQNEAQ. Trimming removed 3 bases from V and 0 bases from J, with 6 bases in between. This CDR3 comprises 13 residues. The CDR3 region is CASSFSPSYEQYF. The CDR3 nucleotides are TGTGCCAGCAGCTTCAGTCCCTCCTACGAGCAGTACTTC.

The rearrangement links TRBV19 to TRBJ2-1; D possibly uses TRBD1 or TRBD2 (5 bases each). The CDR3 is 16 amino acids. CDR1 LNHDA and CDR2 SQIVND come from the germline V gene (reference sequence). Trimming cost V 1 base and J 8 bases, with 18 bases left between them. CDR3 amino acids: CASSIAPRGWPYEQFF. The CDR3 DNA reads TGTGCCAGTAGTATAGCGCCGAGGGGATGGCCCTATGAGCAGTTCTTC.

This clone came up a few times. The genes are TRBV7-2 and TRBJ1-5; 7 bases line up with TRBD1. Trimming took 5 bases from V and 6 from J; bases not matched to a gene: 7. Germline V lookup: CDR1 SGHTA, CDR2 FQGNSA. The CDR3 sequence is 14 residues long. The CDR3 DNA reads TGTGCCAGCAGCGCCGGGACAGTGGGTCAGCCCCAGCATTTT. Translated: CASSAGTVGQPQHF.

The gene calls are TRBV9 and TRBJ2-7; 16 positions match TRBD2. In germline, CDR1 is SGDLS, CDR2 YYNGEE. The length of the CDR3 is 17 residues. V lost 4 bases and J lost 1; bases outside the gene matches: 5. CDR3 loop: CASSTGLAGGPSYEQYF. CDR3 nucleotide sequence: TGTGCCAGCAGCACGGGACTAGCGGGGGGGCCTTCCTACGAGCAGTACTTC.

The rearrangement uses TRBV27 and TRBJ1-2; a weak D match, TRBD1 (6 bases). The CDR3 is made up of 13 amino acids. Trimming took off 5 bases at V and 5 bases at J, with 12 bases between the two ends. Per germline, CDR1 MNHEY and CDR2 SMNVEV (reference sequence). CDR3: CASSPQGRYGYTF. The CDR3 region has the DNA TGTGCCAGCAGTCCGCAGGGGAGGTATGGCTACACCTTC.

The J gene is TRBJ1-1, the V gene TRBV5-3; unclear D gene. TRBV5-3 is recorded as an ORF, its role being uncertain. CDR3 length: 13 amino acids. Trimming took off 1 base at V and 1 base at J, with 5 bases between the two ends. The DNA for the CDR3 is TGTGCCAGAAGCTTGATCAGGAACACTGAAGCTTTCTTT. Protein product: CARSLIRNTEAFF.

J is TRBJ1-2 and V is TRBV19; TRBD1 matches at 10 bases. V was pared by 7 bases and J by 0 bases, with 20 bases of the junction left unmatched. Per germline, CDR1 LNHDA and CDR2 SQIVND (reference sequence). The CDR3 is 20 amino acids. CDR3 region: CASTNPRDRGLRGTNYGYTF. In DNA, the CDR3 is TGTGCCAGTACTAACCCCAGAGACAGGGGGCTAAGGGGAACTAACTATGGCTACACCTTC.

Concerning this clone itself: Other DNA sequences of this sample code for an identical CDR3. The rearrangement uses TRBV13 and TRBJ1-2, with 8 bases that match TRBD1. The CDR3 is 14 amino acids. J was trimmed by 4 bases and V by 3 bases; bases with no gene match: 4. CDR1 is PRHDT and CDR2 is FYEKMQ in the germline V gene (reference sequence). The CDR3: CASSLAGGAYGYTF. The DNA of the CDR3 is TGTGCCAGCAGCTTGGCAGGGGGCGCCTATGGCTACACCTTC.

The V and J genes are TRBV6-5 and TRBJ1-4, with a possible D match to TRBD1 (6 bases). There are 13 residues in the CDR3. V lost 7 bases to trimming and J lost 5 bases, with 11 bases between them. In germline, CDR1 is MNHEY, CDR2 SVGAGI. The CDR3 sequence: CASNRVGNEKLFF. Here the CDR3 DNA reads TGTGCCAGCAACAGGGTCGGGAATGAAAAACTGTTTTTT.

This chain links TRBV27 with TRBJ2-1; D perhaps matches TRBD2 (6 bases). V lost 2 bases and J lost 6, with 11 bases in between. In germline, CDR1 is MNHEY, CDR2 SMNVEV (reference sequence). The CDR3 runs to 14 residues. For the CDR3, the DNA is TGTGCCAGCAGTTTACCGACTAGGGGCAATGAGCAGTTCTTC. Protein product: CASSLPTRGNEQFF.

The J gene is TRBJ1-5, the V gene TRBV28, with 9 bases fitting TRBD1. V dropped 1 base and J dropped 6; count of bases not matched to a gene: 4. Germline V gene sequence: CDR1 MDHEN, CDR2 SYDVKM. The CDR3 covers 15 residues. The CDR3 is CASSLLTGGAQPQHF. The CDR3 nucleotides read TGTGCCAGCAGTTTATTAACAGGGGGCGCTCAGCCCCAGCATTTT. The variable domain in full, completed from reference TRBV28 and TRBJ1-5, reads DVKVTQSSRYLVKRTGEKVFLECVQDMDHENMFWYRQDPGLGLRLIYFSYDVKMKEKGDIPEGYSVSREKKERFSLILESASTNQTSMYLCASSLLTGGAQPQHFGDGTRLSIL.